This T cell receptor beta chain was sequenced during a study of shared clonotypes between healthy human individuals. Across the whole study: Donors had three CD4 naive, three CD4 memory, two CD8 naive and one CD8 memory plate apiece.

The CDR3 runs 17 residues. CDR1 SGDLS and CDR2 YYNGEE come from the germline V gene. The ends were cut back, 4 bases at V and 3 bases at J, with 20 bases in the middle. Template for every sorted-subset replicate PCR totaled 150 to 250 ng DNA, around 32,000 T cell genomes. Original data processing: ImmunoSEQ gave junction-only sequences without quality scores, so filtering differed. Repertoires were generated with immunoSEQ multiplex PCR, while TCRdb's copy carries only in-frame clones and drops some. The V and J calls and the clone size are those of that table, but D and trimming were determined from the DNA. The table has approximately 95,000 clones, 65% to 70% seen once.

The sequencing sample was made of memory CD8+ T cells sorted from blood. The subset denotes: CD45RO+ cells pooled with CCR7-negative TemRA cells. This rearrangement joins TRBV9 to TRBJ2-1; tentative D call: TRBD1 (6 bases). This receptor was taken from a man aged 30 to 39 in good health. In DNA form, the CDR3 reads TGTGCCAGCAGCCCCAGCAGGGGACGGCCGGACTACAATGAGCAGTTCTTC. Its protein is CASSPSRGRPDYNEQFF.